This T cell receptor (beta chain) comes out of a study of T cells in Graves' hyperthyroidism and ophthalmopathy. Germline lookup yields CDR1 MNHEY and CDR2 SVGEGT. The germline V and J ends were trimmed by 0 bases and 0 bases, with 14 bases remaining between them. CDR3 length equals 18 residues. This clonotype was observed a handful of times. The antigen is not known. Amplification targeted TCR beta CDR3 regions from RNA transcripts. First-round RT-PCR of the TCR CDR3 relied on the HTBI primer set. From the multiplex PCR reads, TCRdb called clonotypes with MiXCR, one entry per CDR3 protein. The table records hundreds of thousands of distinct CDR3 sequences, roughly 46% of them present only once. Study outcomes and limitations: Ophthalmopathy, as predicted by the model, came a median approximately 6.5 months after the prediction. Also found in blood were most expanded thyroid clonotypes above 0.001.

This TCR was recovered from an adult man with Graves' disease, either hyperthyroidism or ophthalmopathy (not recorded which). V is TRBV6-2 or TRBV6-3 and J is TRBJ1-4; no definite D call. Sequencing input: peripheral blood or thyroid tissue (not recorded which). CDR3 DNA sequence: TGTGCCAGCAGTTACTCGACGTCAGCTCGGGCAACTAATGAAAAACTGTTTTTT. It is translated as CASSYSTSARATNEKLFF.